The sequence of this T cell receptor beta chain was determined in a study of T cells after yellow fever vaccination. Whole-study context: Fractions of low cell number were prepared using SMART-Seq v4 Ultra Low Input.

Study-wide findings and caveats: Most primary-vaccination clones reappeared after the booster (around 95% CD4, 88% CD8). From the bulk population, abundant clonotypes could contaminate and appear within FACS-sorted repertoires.

In this sample, this clonotype turned up many times. Its target is not known. CDR1 and CDR2 (germline): MGHRA, YSYEKL. The CDR3 is 16 amino acids. Trimming took 2 bases from V and 2 from J, leaving 16 bases between them. The study made its TCR cDNA through 5'RACE template switching. That step introduced a universal primer site along with UMIs. TCRdb processed the 5' RACE reads anew with MiXCR; each CDR3 protein has one entry. The sample has approximately 120,000 distinct CDR3 sequences, nearly 15% seen once. The rearrangement links TRBV4-1 to TRBJ2-7; TRBD1 is a possible D gene (6 bases). The sample in question was CD8+ T cells sorted from PBMCs, obtained 5 days after the yellow fever booster vaccination. The TCR was taken from a man aged 18 to 35 who received the YFV17D yellow fever vaccine. The DNA of the CDR3 is TGCGCCAGCAGCCAATCTCAGGGGTTCGCCGCCTACGAGCAGTACTTC. Protein sequence: CASSQSQGFAAYEQYF.